Below are 2 T cell receptor beta chains sequenced from a single sample in a study of T-cell reconstitution after alpha-beta-depleted transplantation in children. Points from the study as a whole: About two months after transplant, alpha-beta T cells reportedly came from several hundred expanded graft clones.

Their antigens are not known. A TCRbeta library incorporating unique molecular identifiers was prepared. One entry per CDR3 protein results from TCRdb running MiXCR on the PCR reads. The sample carries around 31,000 distinct CDR3 sequences, roughly 6.5% recorded once. This specimen was peripheral blood, taken 60 days after TCRalphabeta/CD19-depleted stem cell transplant. The receptors were gathered from a child younger than two who had a stem cell transplant for acute myeloid leukemia, so the T cells may come from the graft donor.

V is TRBV2 and J is TRBJ2-3; TRBD2 agrees at 10 bases. Germline V gene data show CDR1 as SNHLY and CDR2 as FYNNEI. V was pared by 8 bases and J by 5 bases, with 4 bases of the junction left unmatched. CDR3 length: 13 residues. CDR3 nucleotides: TGTGCCAGCGAGGGACTAGCGCAAGATACGCAGTATTTT. It yields the protein CASEGLAQDTQYF.

This clonotype is classed as medium-sized. This chain links TRBV10-3 with TRBJ2-7; D gene unclear. Germline-derived CDR1 and CDR2 are ENHRY and SYGVKD. The CDR3 loop spans 11 amino acids. Trimming took 10 bases from V and 3 from J, leaving 10 bases between them. Written as DNA, the CDR3 is TGTGCCACCAATATGGGCTACGAGCAGTACTTC. Its translation is CATNMGYEQYF.